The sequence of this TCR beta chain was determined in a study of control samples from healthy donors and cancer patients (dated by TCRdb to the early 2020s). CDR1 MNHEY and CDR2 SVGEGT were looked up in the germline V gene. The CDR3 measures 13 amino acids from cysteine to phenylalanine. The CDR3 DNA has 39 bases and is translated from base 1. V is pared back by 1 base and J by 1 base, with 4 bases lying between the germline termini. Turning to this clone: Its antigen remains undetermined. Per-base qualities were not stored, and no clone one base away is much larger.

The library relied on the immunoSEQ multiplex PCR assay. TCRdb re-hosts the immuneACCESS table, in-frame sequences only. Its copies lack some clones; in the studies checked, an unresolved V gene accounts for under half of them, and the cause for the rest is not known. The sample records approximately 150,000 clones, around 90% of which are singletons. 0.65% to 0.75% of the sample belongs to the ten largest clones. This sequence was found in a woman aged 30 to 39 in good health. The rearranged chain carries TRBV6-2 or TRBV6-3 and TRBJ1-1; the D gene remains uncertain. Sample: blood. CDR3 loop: CASSYFWNTEAFF. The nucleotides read TGTGCCAGCAGTTACTTCTGGAACACTGAAGCTTTCTTT.